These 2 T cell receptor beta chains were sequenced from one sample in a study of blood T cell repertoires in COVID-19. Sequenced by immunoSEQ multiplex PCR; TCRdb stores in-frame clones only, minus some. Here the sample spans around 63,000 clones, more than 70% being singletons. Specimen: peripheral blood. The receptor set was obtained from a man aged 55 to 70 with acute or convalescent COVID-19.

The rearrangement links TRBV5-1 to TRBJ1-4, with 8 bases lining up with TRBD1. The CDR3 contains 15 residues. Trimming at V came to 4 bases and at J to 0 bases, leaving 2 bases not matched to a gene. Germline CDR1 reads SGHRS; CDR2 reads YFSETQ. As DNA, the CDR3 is TGCGCCAGCAGCATACAGGGGGCAACTAATGAAAAACTGTTTTTT. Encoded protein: CASSIQGATNEKLFF.

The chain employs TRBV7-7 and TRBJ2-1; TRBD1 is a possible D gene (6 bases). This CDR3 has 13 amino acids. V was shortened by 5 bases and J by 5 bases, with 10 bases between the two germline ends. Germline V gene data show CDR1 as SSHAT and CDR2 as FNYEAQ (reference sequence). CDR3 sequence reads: CASSPGQNNEQFF. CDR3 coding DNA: TGTGCCAGCAGCCCCGGACAGAACAATGAGCAGTTCTTC.